The entry below describes one T cell receptor beta chain. These data are taken from a study of HIV-infected patients and healthy controls. This CDR3 comprises 15 residues. Trimming shortened V by 5 bases and J by 5 bases, and 20 bases separated the two germline ends. CDR1 is DFQATT and CDR2 is SNEGSKA in the germline V gene (reference sequence). TCRdb reprocessed the 5' RACE reads via MiXCR and lists one record per CDR3 protein. The data contain tens of thousands of distinct CDR3 sequences, 15% to 20% of them singletons. Sequenced material: CD4+ T cells from blood. The chain employs TRBV20-1 and TRBJ2-3, with no clear D. The TCR comes from a human donor in good health. The CDR3: CSAPSVRRVGDTQYF. CDR3 bases: TGCAGTGCTCCATCCGTCAGGCGCGTTGGAGATACGCAGTATTTT.